This TCR beta chain was profiled in a study of beta chain features in type 1 diabetes. CDR1 is LNHDA, CDR2 SQIVND, per germline (reference sequence). This CDR3 has 19 amino acids. Trimming removed 5 bases from V and 0 bases from J; junction bases left unmatched: 9. This clone came up a few times. Investigators reverse transcribed all isolated RNA, so they sequenced expressed TCRB transcripts. The table came from immunoSEQ multiplex PCR; TCRdb's copy has only in-frame clones and leaves some out. The data hold roughly 290,000 clones, with about 7.8% observed a single time. Sorting with CD45RO/CCR7/CD25/CD127/CD95/CD27 yielded naive, central memory, regulatory and stem-like memory CD4+ cells.

Sequenced input: central memory CD4+ T cells from blood. The TCR was taken from a woman aged 18-30 years in good health. The V call is TRBV19, the J call TRBJ2-6; 11 bases fit TRBD1. Here the CDR3 DNA reads TGTGCCAGTAGTCCGTGGACAGGGGGCAGTGGCTCTGGGGCCAACGTCCTGACTTTC. Its protein is CASSPWTGGSGSGANVLTF.